Below, one T cell receptor beta chain is given with its context. No antigen is known for it. With 6 bases clipped from V and 8 bases from J, the junction kept 4 bases outside the gene matches. Per the germline V gene, CDR1 is SQVTM and CDR2 is ANQGSEA. The CDR3 runs 12 residues. Via MiXCR, TCRdb re-called the reads, giving one row per CDR3 protein. The repertoire holds 80,000 to 130,000 distinct CDR3 sequences, with about a quarter as singletons. The source of the sample is a study of T cell repertoires in cytomegalovirus infection. About the study: Public TCR beta signatures provided an indication of both CMV infection and a matching HLA type.

Broader study findings: Clonotypes of TCR beta that were HLA-C-restricted and CMV-specific dominated the ex vivo response. The study identified carriers of CMV plus the relevant HLA from cumulative public TCR beta family frequency.

The sequence was obtained from a human donor in good health (CMV status not recorded). Some clones in this sample may be carry-over from other donors' samples. The chain couples TRBV29-1 to TRBJ1-6; 7 bases are shared with TRBD1. The sequenced material came from CD8+ T cells from PBMCs. Written as DNA, the CDR3 is TGCAGCGTCCGGACAGGTGATTCACCCCTCCACTTT. The encoded protein is CSVRTGDSPLHF.